What follows describes a single T cell receptor beta chain. TCRdb re-called the 5' RACE reads and catalogs CDR3 proteins one per entry, DNA excluded. The listing records about 460,000 distinct CDR3 sequences. This entry belongs to a study of T cells expressing NK-cell markers. Study-level information: The study sequenced eight donors, seven HCMV-seropositive and one seronegative.

CDR3 length: 14 residues. The sequence came from a woman aged 45-60 years in good health. Sequencing used blood T cells: a sorted CD56 or NKG2C T cell subset, CD4+ or CD8+ T cells, or bulk PBMC T cells (not recorded which). The gene calls are TRBV12-3 or TRBV12-4 and TRBJ1-6. CDR3 sequence: CASLAGTANSPLHF.